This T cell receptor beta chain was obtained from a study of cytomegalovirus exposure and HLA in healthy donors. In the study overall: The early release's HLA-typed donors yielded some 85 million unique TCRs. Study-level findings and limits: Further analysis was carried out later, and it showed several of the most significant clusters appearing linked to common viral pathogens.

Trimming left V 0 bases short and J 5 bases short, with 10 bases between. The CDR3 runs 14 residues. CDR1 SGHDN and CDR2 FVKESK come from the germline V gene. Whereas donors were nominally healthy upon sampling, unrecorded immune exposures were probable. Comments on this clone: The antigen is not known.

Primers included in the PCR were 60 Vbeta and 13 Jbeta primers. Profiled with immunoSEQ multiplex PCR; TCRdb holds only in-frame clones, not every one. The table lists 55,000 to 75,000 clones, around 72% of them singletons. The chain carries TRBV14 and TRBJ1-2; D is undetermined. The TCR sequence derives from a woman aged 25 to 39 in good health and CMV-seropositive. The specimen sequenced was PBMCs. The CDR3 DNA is TGTGCCAGCAGCCAAGACGGGGTAGTGTATGGCTACACCTTC. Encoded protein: CASSQDGVVYGYTF.